The count of the clone carrying this TCR beta chain is one. An amount of RNA that ranged from 0.5 to 1 ug was reverse transcribed with random hexamers. immunoSEQ multiplex PCR amplified TCR beta CDR3 across 54 Vbeta, 13 Jbeta. TCRdb reanalysed the immunoSEQ multiplex PCR reads using MiXCR and keeps one entry per CDR3 protein. The sample includes roughly 180,000 distinct CDR3 sequences, around 94% seen only once; the top ten take 0.099%. Trimming at V came to 2 bases and at J to 2 bases, leaving 3 bases not matched to a gene. There are 17 residues in the CDR3. CDR1 and CDR2 (germline): SEHNR, FQNEAQ (reference sequence). The data are from a study of CD8 T cells in Susac syndrome.

The TCR comes from a human donor with Susac syndrome. Sample: CD4+ T cells from PBMCs. This rearrangement joins TRBV7-9 to TRBJ2-3, with 14 bases that match TRBD2. This CDR3 reads CASSLRTSGRSTDTQYF. In nucleotides, the CDR3 is TGTGCCAGCAGCTTACGGACTAGCGGGAGGTCCACAGATACGCAGTATTTT. Full variable domain (missing parts from reference TRBV7-9 and TRBJ2-3): DTGVSQNPRHKITKRGQNVTFRCDPISEHNRLYWYRQTLGQGPEFLTYFQNEAQLEKSRLLSDRFSAERPKGSFSTLEIQRTEQGDSAMYLCASSLRTSGRSTDTQYFGPGTRLTVL.